This TCR beta chain was identified during a study of blood T cell repertoires in COVID-19. The V end was cut by 0 bases, the J end by 5 bases, with 14 bases between. This CDR3 comprises 15 residues. The germline gives CDR1 LNHNV, CDR2 YYDKDF (reference sequence). Clones were read by immunoSEQ multiplex PCR, and TCRdb kept only the in-frame ones, dropping some. The table records some 370,000 clones, almost 90% of them present only once. This sequence joins TRBV15 and TRBJ2-7; the D gene is possibly TRBD1 (6 bases). The sequenced sample consisted of peripheral blood. The TCR originated in a man younger than 35 with active or convalescent COVID-19. The CDR3 here is CATSRDRGNSDEQYF. CDR3 nucleotides: TGTGCCACCAGCAGAGATAGGGGGAATTCGGACGAGCAGTACTTC.